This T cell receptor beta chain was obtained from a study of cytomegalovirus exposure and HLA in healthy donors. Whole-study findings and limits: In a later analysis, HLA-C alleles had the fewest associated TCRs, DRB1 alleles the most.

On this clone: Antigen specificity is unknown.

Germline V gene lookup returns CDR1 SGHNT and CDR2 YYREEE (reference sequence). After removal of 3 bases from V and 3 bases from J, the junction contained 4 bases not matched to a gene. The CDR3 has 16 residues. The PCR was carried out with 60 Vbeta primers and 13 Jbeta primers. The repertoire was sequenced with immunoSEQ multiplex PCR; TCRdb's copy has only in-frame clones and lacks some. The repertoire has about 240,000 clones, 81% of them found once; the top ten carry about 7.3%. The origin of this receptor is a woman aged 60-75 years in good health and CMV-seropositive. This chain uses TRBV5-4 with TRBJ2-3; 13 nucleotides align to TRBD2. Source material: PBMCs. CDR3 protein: CASSSATSGRTDTQYF. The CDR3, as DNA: TGTGCCAGCAGCTCTGCGACTAGCGGGAGGACAGATACGCAGTATTTT. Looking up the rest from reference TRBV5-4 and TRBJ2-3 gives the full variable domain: ETGVTQSPTHLIKTRGQQVTLRCSSQSGHNTVSWYQQALGQGPQFIFQYYREEENGRGNFPPRFSGLQFPNYSSELNVNALELDDSALYLCASSSATSGRTDTQYFGPGTRLTVL.